This T cell receptor (beta chain) was recovered during a study of cytomegalovirus exposure and HLA in healthy donors. Vbeta (60) and Jbeta (13) primers were used in the PCR. Method: immunoSEQ multiplex PCR; TCRdb's copy keeps in-frame clones and lacks some. The sample holds around 170,000 clones, around 80% seen once. The CDR3 contains 15 residues. J was trimmed by 6 bases and V by 5 bases; bases with no gene match: 9. Germline V CDR1 and CDR2: SGHRS, YFSETQ. This clone appeared a single time. Its antigen is not identified. General study findings and limits: CMV serostatus was the only immune exposure information that was available. As was reported, the HLA-A and HLA-B alleles of most subjects were accurately predicted from TCR beta sequences.

This receptor was taken from a woman aged 18 to 35 in good health and CMV-seronegative. The chain has TRBV5-1 and TRBJ1-2; the match to TRBD1 covers 11 bases. The specimen was PBMCs. The CDR3 DNA sequence: TGCGCCAGCAGATTCGGAGGGACAGGGGGGGATGGCTACACCTTC. Translated, it gives CASRFGGTGGDGYTF.